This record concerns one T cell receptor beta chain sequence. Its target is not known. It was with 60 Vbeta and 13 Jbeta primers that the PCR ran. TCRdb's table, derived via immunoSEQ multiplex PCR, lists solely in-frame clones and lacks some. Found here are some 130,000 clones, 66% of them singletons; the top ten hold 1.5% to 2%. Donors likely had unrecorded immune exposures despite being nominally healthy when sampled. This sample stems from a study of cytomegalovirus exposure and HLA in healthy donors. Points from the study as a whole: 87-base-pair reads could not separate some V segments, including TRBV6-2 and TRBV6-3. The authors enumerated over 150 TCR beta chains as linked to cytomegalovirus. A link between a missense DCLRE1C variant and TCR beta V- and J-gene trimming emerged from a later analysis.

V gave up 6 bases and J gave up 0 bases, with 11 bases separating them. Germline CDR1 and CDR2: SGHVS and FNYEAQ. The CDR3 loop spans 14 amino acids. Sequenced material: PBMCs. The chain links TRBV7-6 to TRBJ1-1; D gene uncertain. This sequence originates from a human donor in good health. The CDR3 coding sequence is TGTGCCAGCAGACCAGGAGGGTTGAACACTGAAGCTTTCTTT. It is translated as CASRPGGLNTEAFF.